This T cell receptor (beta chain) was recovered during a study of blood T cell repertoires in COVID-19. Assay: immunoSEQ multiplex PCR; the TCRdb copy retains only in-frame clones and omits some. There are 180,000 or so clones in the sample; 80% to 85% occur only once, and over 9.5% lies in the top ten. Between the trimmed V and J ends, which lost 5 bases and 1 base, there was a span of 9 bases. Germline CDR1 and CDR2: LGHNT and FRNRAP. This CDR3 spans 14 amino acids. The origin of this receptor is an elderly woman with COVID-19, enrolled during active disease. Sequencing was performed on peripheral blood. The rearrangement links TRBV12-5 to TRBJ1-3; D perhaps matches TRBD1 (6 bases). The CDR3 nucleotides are TGTGCTAGTGGTACAGGGTTTTCTGGAAACACCATATATTTT. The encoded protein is CASGTGFSGNTIYF.